Sequencing of this T cell receptor (beta chain) was carried out in a study of glioma-infiltrating T cells. TCR alpha and beta CDR3 regions were amplified from RNA using iRepertoire nested multiplex PCR. TCRdb used MiXCR to reprocess the multiplex PCR reads, holding one entry per CDR3 protein. In the table there are over 140,000 distinct CDR3 sequences, around 40% of which are singletons. Study-wide results and caveats: Tissue and blood shared very few CDR3 sequences.

V lost 6 bases, J lost 6 bases, and 19 bases lay in between. The germline V gene has CDR1 MNHEY and CDR2 SMNVEV (reference sequence). The length of the CDR3 is 15 residues. This clonotype was observed a handful of times. What it binds is not known. Sequenced input: glioma tissue, nonneoplastic brain tissue, or PBMCs (not recorded which). The chain carries TRBV27 and TRBJ2-3, with D perhaps TRBD2 (5 bases). The TCR was taken from a human donor with low-grade glioma or glioblastoma, undergoing nonglioma brain surgery, or in good health (not recorded which). The chain's CDR3 is CASSPIGIRGDTQYF. The DNA for the CDR3 is TGTGCCAGCAGCCCTATCGGGATCCGGGGTGATACGCAGTATTTT.